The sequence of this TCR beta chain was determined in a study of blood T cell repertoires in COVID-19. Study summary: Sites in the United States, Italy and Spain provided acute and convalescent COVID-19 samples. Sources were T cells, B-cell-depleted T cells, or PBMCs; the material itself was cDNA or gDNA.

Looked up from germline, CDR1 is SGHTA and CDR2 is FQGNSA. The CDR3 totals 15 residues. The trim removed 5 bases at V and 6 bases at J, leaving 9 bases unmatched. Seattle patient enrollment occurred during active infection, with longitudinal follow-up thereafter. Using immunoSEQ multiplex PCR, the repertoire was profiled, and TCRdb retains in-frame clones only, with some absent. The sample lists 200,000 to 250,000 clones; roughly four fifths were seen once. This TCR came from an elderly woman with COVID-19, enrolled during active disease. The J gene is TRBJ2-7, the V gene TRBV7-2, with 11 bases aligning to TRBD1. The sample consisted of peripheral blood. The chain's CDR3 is CASSRPGQGATEQYF. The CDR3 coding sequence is TGTGCCAGCAGCCGCCCCGGACAGGGGGCGACCGAGCAGTACTTC. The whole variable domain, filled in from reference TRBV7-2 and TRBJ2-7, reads GAGVSQSPSNKVTEKGKDVELRCDPISGHTALYWYRQSLGQGLEFLIYFQGNSAPDKSGLPSDRFSAERTGGSVSTLTIQRTQQEDSAVYLCASSRPGQGATEQYFGPGTRLTVT.